A selection of T cell receptor beta chains follows, all from one sample in a study of blood T cells in healthy people across ages. MiXCR, applied by TCRdb to the 5' RACE reads, yields one record per CDR3 protein. The sample has about 780,000 distinct CDR3 sequences, 46% seen once; the top ten hold 15% to 20%. The sample was blood. The receptor source for this set is an elderly man in good health. Each CDR3 is given with its conserved first and last residue. A D gene is named only where the DNA matches it firmly. Not all rows give a size; the values are once, few, many and, for expanded clones, a class.

j_gene,len,abundance,v_gene,d_gene,CDR3nt,CDR3aa
TRBJ1-2,13,few,TRBV7-2,NA,TGTGCCAGCAGCCCGGCAGGGAGCTATGGCTACACCTTC,CASSPAGSYGYTF
TRBJ2-7,11,NA,TRBV11-3,NA,TGTGCCAGCAGCCCTAAGGGGGGGCAGTACTTC,CASSPKGGQYF
TRBJ2-1,13,NA,TRBV12-3/TRBV12-4,NA,TGTGCCAGCACCCGGGACTCTTACAATGAGCAGTTCTTC,CASTRDSYNEQFF
TRBJ2-5,12,NA,TRBV29-1,TRBD1,TGCAGCGTAGACACAGGGGGCAGTGAGCAGTACTTC,CSVDTGGSEQYF
TRBJ2-5,12,NA,TRBV18,NA,TGTGCCAGCTCTCCGATGCAAGAGGCCCAGTACTTC,CASSPMQEAQYF
TRBJ1-6,18,NA,TRBV24-1,TRBD1,TGTGCCACCAGACGGACGGGACAGACAGAGTGCTCGAATTCACCCCTCCACTTT,CATRRTGQTECSNSPLHF
TRBJ2-7,13,few,TRBV5-1,NA,TGCGCCAGCAGCCCAGAGCTCTCCTACGTGCAGTACTTC,CASSPELSYVQYF
TRBJ2-1,13,NA,TRBV6-2/TRBV6-3,NA,TGTGCCAGCACCCATTGGGGGTACAATGAGCAGTTCTTC,CASTHWGYNEQFF
TRBJ2-7,15,few,TRBV6-6,TRBD2,TGTACCAGCAGTTATGGGACTAGCGGGAGGGAGGAGCAGTACTTC,CTSSYGTSGREEQYF
TRBJ2-1,17,NA,TRBV28,NA,TGTGCCAGCGTAGGGAGCTCTAAGGGAAGCTCCTACAATGAGCAGTTCTTC,CASVGSSKGSSYNEQFF
TRBJ2-1,14,many,TRBV7-3,NA,TGTGCCAGCAGCTTAACCCCAGGGTACAATGAGCAGTTCTTC,CASSLTPGYNEQFF
TRBJ2-5,13,NA,TRBV5-1,NA,TGCGCCAGCAGCTTGCTCCCAGGGAAGACCCAGTACTTC,CASSLLPGKTQYF
TRBJ2-7,13,few,TRBV29-1,TRBD1,TGCAGCGTTCTAAAGGGACAGGGCTACGAGCAGTACTTC,CSVLKGQGYEQYF
TRBJ2-1,15,few,TRBV28,NA,TGTGCCAGCAGCGTACCGGGAATTACCAACAATGAGCAGTTCTTC,CASSVPGITNNEQFF
TRBJ2-1,15,NA,TRBV5-6,NA,TGTGCCAGCAGCTTTTACCGGGGTTTGGAAGAGACCCAGTTCTTC,CASSFYRGLEETQFF
TRBJ2-6,15,NA,TRBV27,NA,TGTGCCAGCAGTTTCAGTTACTCTGGGGCCAACGTCCTGACTTTC,CASSFSYSGANVLTF
TRBJ2-7,14,NA,TRBV6-6,TRBD1,TGTGCCAGCAGTTACAGGACAGGAGTCTACGAGCAGTACTTC,CASSYRTGVYEQYF
TRBJ2-1,15,many,TRBV7-9,TRBD1,TGTGCCAGCAGCACCCCCGGGACAGCCTACAATGAGCAGTTCTTC,CASSTPGTAYNEQFF
TRBJ1-2,16,NA,TRBV12-3/TRBV12-4,TRBD1,TGTGCCAGCAGTTCATCCCCGGGACAGGGAAGCTATGGCTACACCTTC,CASSSSPGQGSYGYTF
TRBJ2-1,19,many,TRBV7-9,TRBD2,TGTGCCAGCAGCTTATTCTTGGGGGCTAGCGGGAGGGCCAGGGATGAGCAGTTCTTC,CASSLFLGASGRARDEQFF
TRBJ2-3,13,NA,TRBV2,NA,TGTGCCAGCACCGCTCCGGAGCGAGATACGCAGTATTTT,CASTAPERDTQYF
TRBJ2-7,16,NA,TRBV15,TRBD1,TGTGCCACCAGCAGAGAGCAGGGGGCGAGCTCCTACGAGCAGTACTTC,CATSREQGASSYEQYF
TRBJ2-3,14,few,TRBV20-1,NA,TGCAGTGCTAGTTGGTGGGGGAACACAGATACGCAGTATTTT,CSASWWGNTDTQYF
TRBJ2-1,14,many,TRBV20-1,TRBD2,TGCAGTGCCGGGGGACTAAACTCCTACAATGAGCAGTTCTTC,CSAGGLNSYNEQFF
TRBJ1-4,17,NA,TRBV11-2,NA,TGTGCCAGCAGCTTAGTGGGTTCCCTCCAGACTAATGAAAAACTGTTTTTT,CASSLVGSLQTNEKLFF
TRBJ2-7,13,NA,TRBV5-6,NA,TGTGCCAGCAGCCAGGACAGTTACAATGAGCAGTACTTC,CASSQDSYNEQYF
TRBJ1-5,16,NA,TRBV6-1,TRBD1,TGTGCCAGCAGTGCATTCGACAGGGCCAGCAATCAGCCCCAGCATTTT,CASSAFDRASNQPQHF
TRBJ2-1,15,once,TRBV18,TRBD2,TGTGCCAGCTCCCCTAGCGGGAATGAGGGCAATGAGCAGTTCTTC,CASSPSGNEGNEQFF
TRBJ2-7,13,NA,TRBV3-1,NA,TGTGTCAGCAGCCCCGGGACCTCCTACGAGCAGTACTTC,CVSSPGTSYEQYF
TRBJ2-3,16,NA,TRBV7-9,TRBD2,TGTGCCAGCAGCCGTGGACTAGCGGGAGAGACAGATACGCAGTATTTT,CASSRGLAGETDTQYF
TRBJ2-1,15,few,TRBV7-2,NA,TGTGCCAGCAGCTCCCGCCAAGGTAGAGGTAATGAGCAGTTCTTC,CASSSRQGRGNEQFF
TRBJ2-3,15,NA,TRBV25-1,NA,TGTGCCAGCAGTGAATGGGGACCCAACGCAGATACGCAGTATTTT,CASSEWGPNADTQYF
TRBJ2-1,15,NA,TRBV27,NA,TGTGCCAGCAGTTTATCGCGGACACCAGACAATGAGCAGTTCTTC,CASSLSRTPDNEQFF
TRBJ2-7,13,NA,TRBV5-4,TRBD1,TGTGCCAGCAGCTCGACAGGGTACGGCGAGCAGTACTTC,CASSSTGYGEQYF
TRBJ2-6,15,NA,TRBV20-1,NA,TGCAGTGCTAGAAATTGGGCCTCTGGGGCCAACGTCCTGACTTTC,CSARNWASGANVLTF
TRBJ2-1,15,NA,TRBV11-2,NA,TGTGCCAGCAGCTTAGTTGCGACCCTACGGAATGAGCAGTTCTTC,CASSLVATLRNEQFF
TRBJ2-3,15,few,TRBV7-2,NA,TGTGCCAGCAGCGGGGGGCCTAGCGTCACAGATACGCAGTATTTT,CASSGGPSVTDTQYF
TRBJ1-6,15,NA,TRBV7-9,NA,TGTGCCAGCAGCTTAGATCAGTCAAACAATTCACCCCTCCACTTT,CASSLDQSNNSPLHF
TRBJ1-6,16,once,TRBV9,NA,TGTGCCAGCAGCGTAGCGGGGGGGGGGTATAATTCACCCCTCCACTTT,CASSVAGGGYNSPLHF
TRBJ1-3,14,NA,TRBV3-1,NA,TGTGCCAGCAGCCATGACCTCTCTGGAAACACCATATATTTT,CASSHDLSGNTIYF
TRBJ2-3,15,NA,TRBV6-4,TRBD2,TGTGCCAGCAGTGAAGAGCGGGGGGTCACAGATACGCAGTATTTT,CASSEERGVTDTQYF
TRBJ2-5,15,NA,TRBV10-3,TRBD2,TGTGCCATCAGTGCGATCGGGACTAGCGTCTATGAGCAGTACTTC,CAISAIGTSVYEQYF
TRBJ2-1,15,NA,TRBV18,TRBD2,TGTGCCAGCGCGCCCTCATCTAGCGGCTACAATGAGCAGTTCTTC,CASAPSSSGYNEQFF
TRBJ2-3,14,NA,TRBV10-3,TRBD1,TGTGCCATCAGTGTCGACAGGGGGCGAGATACGCAGTATTTT,CAISVDRGRDTQYF
TRBJ2-7,15,NA,TRBV6-5,TRBD1,TGTGCCAGCAGTCGCGGACAGGGAGGACTGGGCGAGCAGTACTTC,CASSRGQGGLGEQYF
TRBJ1-2,16,NA,TRBV7-2,NA,TGTGCCGGCAGCTTAGATGTCGTAACCTATAACTATGGCTACACCTTC,CAGSLDVVTYNYGYTF
TRBJ1-1,16,many,TRBV5-1,NA,TGCGCCAGCAGCACCCCGTCCGGGACGGGGAACACTGAAGCTTTCTTT,CASSTPSGTGNTEAFF
TRBJ2-1,13,NA,TRBV29-1,TRBD2,TGCAGTGCGCGGGCTAGCGGGAGTGGAGAGCAGTTCTTC,CSARASGSGEQFF
TRBJ2-1,14,NA,TRBV6-1,NA,TGTGCCAGCATCACCGTAGGGTGCTACAATGAGCAGTTCTTC,CASITVGCYNEQFF